The TCR beta chain described here comes from a study of technical replicates of blood from several donors (dated by TCRdb to about 2017). As to this clone: Its cognate antigen has yet to be identified. There are no base qualities to consult, and no much larger clone falls within one base.

Measured from the cysteine to the phenylalanine, the CDR3 is 15 residues long. The only DNA kept is the CDR3, 45 bases in frame from the first base. In the germline V gene, CDR1 corresponds to SGHRS and CDR2 to YFSETQ. The V and J ends are trimmed by 4 bases and 9 bases, leaving 17 bases between them. To prepare the library, the immunoSEQ multiplex PCR assay was applied. This immuneACCESS table, as held by TCRdb, lists in-frame sequences with V and J called but not all clones. Of the missing ones, under half trace to an unresolved V gene in checked studies; the others have no known cause. Recorded for this sample are more than 65,000 clones; approximately 97% of them occurred a single time. Of the sample, 0.18% is held by the ten largest clones.

The sequence links TRBV5-1 to TRBJ1-6; no D segment can be confidently identified. Sequencing input: T cells isolated from PBMCs. The sequence came from a human donor in good health. Here is the DNA: TGCGCCAGCAGCGCCCTTGATACAATCTCTTCACCCCTCCACTTT. The encoded protein is CASSALDTISSPLHF.